These 19 T cell receptor beta chains share one sample of origin, sequenced in a study of blood T cells in healthy people across ages. A J-beta primer mix and a sample-barcoded 5' primer were used in a second PCR of roughly 6 to 11 cycles. Each CDR3 protein is one row after TCRdb ran MiXCR on the 5' RACE reads. Of 1,500,000 or so distinct CDR3 sequences listed, 35% to 45% are singletons. Material: blood. These receptors were collected from a woman under 30 in good health.

Here the CDR3 reads CASSTPGAPYNSPLHF. CDR3 bases: TGTGCCAGCAGCACCCCCGGGGCCCCATATAATTCACCCCTCCACTTT. This chain uses TRBV21-1 with TRBJ1-6; no check of the table's D call, TRBD1, against the DNA was made. TRBV21-1 is annotated as a pseudogene. The CDR3 is made up of 16 amino acids.

The rearrangement uses TRBV7-2 and TRBJ2-3, with D hard to call. Germline values: CDR1 SGHTA, CDR2 FQGNSA. The CDR3 is 15 amino acids. Trimming cost V 4 bases and J 2 bases, with 13 bases left between them. CDR3 nucleotide sequence: TGTGCCAGCAGCTCCGAACTGGGTTTCACAGATACGCAGTATTTT. As protein: CASSSELGFTDTQYF.

This clonotype was seen a few times. The chain employs TRBV9 and TRBJ2-1, with TRBD2 as a possible D gene (5 bases). V was shortened by 1 base and J by 4 bases, with 12 bases between the two germline ends. This CDR3 region has 15 residues. The germline V gene encodes CDR1 SGDLS and CDR2 YYNGEE. CDR3 in amino acids: CASSVSTGKYNEQFF. CDR3 nucleotide sequence: TGTGCCAGCAGCGTATCGACGGGGAAGTACAATGAGCAGTTCTTC.

This clonotype has only a few counts. The chain is built from TRBV3-1 and TRBJ2-3, with D possibly matching TRBD2 (5 bases). Germline loops: CDR1 LGHDT, CDR2 YNNKEL (reference sequence). V was trimmed by 5 bases and J by 4 bases, leaving 16 bases between them. The CDR3 is 15 amino acids. This CDR3 is CASSGEADSPDTQYF. CDR3 in DNA: TGTGCCAGCAGCGGTGAAGCGGACTCCCCAGATACGCAGTATTTT.

The chain has TRBV18 and TRBJ2-1, with D possibly being TRBD1 (6 bases). Trimming took off 3 bases at V and 14 bases at J, with 20 bases between the two ends. This CDR3 contains 14 residues. Germline CDR1 is KGHSH and CDR2 is LQKENI. The CDR3 loop is CASSPQREGVGEFF. CDR3 DNA sequence: TGTGCCAGCTCACCGCAGCGCGAGGGGGTCGGGGAGTTCTTC.

This clonotype came up a few times. The DNA of the CDR3 is TGCAGCGTAAGCCGGACAGCAACTAATGAAAAACTGTTTTTT. It translates to CSVSRTATNEKLFF. This chain links TRBV29-1 with TRBJ1-4; possible D gene TRBD1, 6 bases. CDR3 length: 14 residues. Germline lookup yields CDR1 SQVTM and CDR2 ANQGSEA. V lost 6 bases, J lost 0 bases, and 11 bases lay in between.

This clonotype has just a few counts. The genes are TRBV4-3 and TRBJ2-7; TRBD2 is a possible D gene (5 bases). The CDR3 runs 16 residues. V dropped 0 bases and J dropped 7 bases, with 19 bases sitting between them. The germline gives CDR1 LGHNA, CDR2 YSLEER. The CDR3 here is CASSQDPEGAVREQYF. The DNA of the CDR3 is TGCGCCAGCAGCCAAGACCCAGAGGGCGCGGTGAGGGAGCAGTACTTC.

The chain recombines TRBV20-1 with TRBJ2-1, with D perhaps matching TRBD2 (6 bases). The germline V gene has CDR1 DFQATT and CDR2 SNEGSKA (reference sequence). The CDR3 runs to 15 residues. Trimming stripped 6 bases from V and 5 bases from J, with 20 bases between. The CDR3 DNA sequence: TGCAGTGCCCCTCTTGGAGGGAGGCTTAACAATGAGCAGTTCTTC. Protein product: CSAPLGGRLNNEQFF.

This chain joins TRBV5-1 and TRBJ2-5, with a weak D call TRBD1 (6 bases). With 7 bases removed from V and 4 bases from J, the gap between germline ends came to 17 bases. The CDR3 contains 14 residues. Germline V gene data show CDR1 as SGHRS and CDR2 as YFSETQ. In DNA form, the CDR3 reads TGCGCCAGCTATGATACAGGGTCCGGAGAGACCCAGTACTTC. Amino acids: CASYDTGSGETQYF.

Concerning this clonotype: The germline gene is not matched at one end of the junction; a read error may be the cause. The chain is built from TRBV12-3 or TRBV12-4 and TRBJ2-1; 9 bases align to TRBD2. The CDR3 loop spans 17 amino acids. Here the CDR3 DNA reads TGTGCCTGCAGTTTAGCGGCGGGGGGGTACTTCTACAATGAGCAGTTCTTC. Encoded protein: CACSLAAGGYFYNEQFF.

The chain employs TRBV4-3 and TRBJ2-3, with 13 bases aligning to TRBD2. Germline CDR1 is LGHNA and CDR2 is YSLEER. V was clipped by 5 bases and J by 2 bases; unmatched bases: 4. The CDR3 has 16 amino acids. The chain's CDR3 is CASSKGLAGYTDTQYF. The CDR3, as DNA: TGCGCCAGCAGCAAGGGACTAGCGGGATACACAGATACGCAGTATTTT.

About this clonotype: Relative to the germline gene, one junction end is altered; a read error may explain this. The CDR3 DNA reads TGCAGTGCAAGAGATCCAACAGGGTTCCAAGAGACCCAGTACTTC. This codes for CSARDPTGFQETQYF. V gene TRBV20-1 combines with J gene TRBJ2-5, with a possible D match to TRBD1 (6 bases). Germline CDR1 is DFQATT and CDR2 is SNEGSKA (reference sequence). This CDR3 has 15 residues.

This clonotype showed up just a few times. The chain uses TRBV7-2 and TRBJ2-3; D is unresolved. V lost 1 base, J lost 0 bases, and 8 bases lay in between. The CDR3 runs to 15 residues. Germline assignment: CDR1 SGHTA and CDR2 FQGNSA. In DNA, the CDR3 is TGTGCCAGCAGCTTAGACAGCACTAGCACAGATACGCAGTATTTT. As protein: CASSLDSTSTDTQYF.

A few counts support this clonotype. The chain is built from TRBV4-3 and TRBJ2-2; 8 bases are shared with TRBD2. The CDR3 is made up of 16 amino acids. Per the germline V gene, CDR1 is LGHNA and CDR2 is YSLEER. V dropped 0 bases and J dropped 4; count of bases not matched to a gene: 4. Here the CDR3 reads CASSQDAGTSTGELFF. The CDR3, as DNA: TGCGCCAGCAGCCAAGACGCCGGGACTAGCACCGGGGAGCTGTTTTTT.

A note on this clonotype: The junction differs from germline at one of its ends, possibly a read error. The rearrangement uses TRBV4-1 and TRBJ1-4; D is possibly TRBD1 (5 bases). Germline V gene data show CDR1 as MGHRA and CDR2 as YSYEKL. The CDR3 loop spans 15 amino acids. In nucleotides, the CDR3 is TGCGCCGGCAGCCAAGGTCAGGGCCCTAATGAAAAACTGTTTTTT. Its translation: CAGSQGQGPNEKLFF.

The J gene is TRBJ2-2, the V gene TRBV7-9; D remains unclear. V lost 1 base and J lost 7, with 10 bases in between. This CDR3 contains 14 residues. The V gene's germline CDR1 is SEHNR and CDR2 FQNEAQ (reference sequence). The CDR3 spells CASSLGRFGGELFF. The CDR3 DNA reads TGTGCCAGCAGCTTAGGTCGGTTTGGCGGGGAGCTGTTTTTT.

This clonotype was seen only a few times. The J gene is TRBJ2-7, the V gene TRBV6-2 or TRBV6-3, with TRBD2 identical over 10 bases. V was clipped by 7 bases and J by 3 bases; unmatched bases: 9. The CDR3 runs to 15 residues. CDR1 is MNHEY, CDR2 SVGEGT, per germline. The CDR3 bases are TGTGCCAGCACTTCTAGCGGGAGCCTTCGCTACGAGCAGTACTTC. Residues: CASTSSGSLRYEQYF.

This clonotype was seen ten or more times. The V gene is TRBV10-2, the J gene TRBJ2-4, with D maybe TRBD2 (6 bases). The CDR3 covers 16 residues. V was trimmed by 3 bases and J by 1 base, leaving 13 bases between them. The germline CDR1 and CDR2 sequences are WSHSY and SAAADI. This CDR3 is CASSEWGEVAKNIQYF. The DNA of the CDR3 is TGCGCCAGCAGTGAATGGGGGGAGGTGGCCAAAAACATTCAGTACTTC.

V and J are TRBV9 and TRBJ2-7; the D gene is possibly TRBD1 (5 bases). This CDR3 region has 12 residues. Trimming left V 3 bases short and J 7 bases short, with 11 bases between. The V gene's germline CDR1 is SGDLS and CDR2 YYNGEE. The CDR3, as DNA: TGTGCCAGCAGCGGTTTAGGGGATGAGCAGTACTTC. Protein: CASSGLGDEQYF.